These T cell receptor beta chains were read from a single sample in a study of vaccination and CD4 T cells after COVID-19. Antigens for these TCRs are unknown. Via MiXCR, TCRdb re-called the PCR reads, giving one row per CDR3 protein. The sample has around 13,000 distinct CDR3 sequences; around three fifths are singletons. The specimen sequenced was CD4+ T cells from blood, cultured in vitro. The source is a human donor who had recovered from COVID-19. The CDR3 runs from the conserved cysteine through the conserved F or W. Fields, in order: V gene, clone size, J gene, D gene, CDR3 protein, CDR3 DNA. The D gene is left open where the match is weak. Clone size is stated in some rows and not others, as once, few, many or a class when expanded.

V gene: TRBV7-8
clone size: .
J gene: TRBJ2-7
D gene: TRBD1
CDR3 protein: CASSGQGIPYEQYF
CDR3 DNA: TGTGCCAGCTCGGGACAGGGAATACCCTACGAGCAGTACTTC

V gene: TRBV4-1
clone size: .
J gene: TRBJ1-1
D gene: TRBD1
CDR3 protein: CASSQGYRGGTEAFF
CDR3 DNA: TGCGCCAGCAGCCAAGGGTACAGGGGGGGAACTGAAGCTTTCTTT

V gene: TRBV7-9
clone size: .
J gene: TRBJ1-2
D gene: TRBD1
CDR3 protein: CASSTKAHRGMPANYGYTF
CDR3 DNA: TGTGCCAGCAGCACTAAAGCCCACAGGGGGATGCCCGCTAACTATGGCTACACCTTC

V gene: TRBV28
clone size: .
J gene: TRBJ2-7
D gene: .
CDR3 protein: CASSLGGRYEQYF
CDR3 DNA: TGTGCCAGCAGTTTAGGGGGCAGGTACGAGCAGTACTTC

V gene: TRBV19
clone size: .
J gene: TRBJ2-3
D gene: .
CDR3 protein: CASSINSFTDTQYF
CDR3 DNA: TGTGCCAGTAGTATCAACAGCTTCACAGATACGCAGTATTTT

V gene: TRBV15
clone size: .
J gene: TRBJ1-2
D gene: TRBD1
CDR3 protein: CATSRGTGVSNYGYTF
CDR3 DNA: TGTGCCACCAGCAGGGGGACAGGGGTTTCTAACTATGGCTACACCTTC

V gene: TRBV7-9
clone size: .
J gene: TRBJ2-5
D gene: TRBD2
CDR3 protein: CASSAGLAGKLETQYF
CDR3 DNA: TGTGCCAGCAGCGCGGGACTAGCGGGGAAGCTTGAGACCCAGTACTTC

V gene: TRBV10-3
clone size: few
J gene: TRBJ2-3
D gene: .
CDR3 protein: CAAMKTETDTQYF
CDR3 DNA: TGTGCCGCCATGAAGACTGAGACAGATACGCAGTATTTT

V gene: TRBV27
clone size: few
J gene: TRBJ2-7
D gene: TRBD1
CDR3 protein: CASSLPRDRGSYEQYF
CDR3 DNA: TGTGCCAGCAGTTTACCCCGGGACAGGGGCTCCTACGAGCAGTACTTC

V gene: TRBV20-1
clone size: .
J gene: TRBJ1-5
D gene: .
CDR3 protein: CSATGAASNQPQHF
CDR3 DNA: TGCAGTGCCACGGGGGCAGCTAGCAATCAGCCCCAGCATTTT

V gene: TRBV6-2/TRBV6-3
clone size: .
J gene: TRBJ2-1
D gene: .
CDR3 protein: CASSYWNEQFF
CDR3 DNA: TGTGCCAGCAGTTACTGGAATGAGCAGTTCTTC

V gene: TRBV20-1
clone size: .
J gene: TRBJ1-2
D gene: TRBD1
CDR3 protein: CSADTGQNNYGYTF
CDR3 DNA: TGCAGTGCTGACACGGGACAGAATAACTATGGCTACACCTTC

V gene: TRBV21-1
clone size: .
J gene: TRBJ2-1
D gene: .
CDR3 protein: CASSSKKESSYNEQFF
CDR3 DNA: TGTGCCAGCAGCAGCAAGAAGGAAAGCTCCTACAATGAGCAGTTCTTC

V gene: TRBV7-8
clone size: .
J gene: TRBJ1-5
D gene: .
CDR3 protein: CASSLVGGGNQPQHF
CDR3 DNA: TGTGCCAGCAGCTTAGTCGGGGGGGGCAATCAGCCCCAGCATTTT

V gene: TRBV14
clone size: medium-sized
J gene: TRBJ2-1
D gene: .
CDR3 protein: CASSQASTKYEQFF
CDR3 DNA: TGTGCCAGCAGCCAAGCTAGTACGAAGTATGAGCAGTTCTTC

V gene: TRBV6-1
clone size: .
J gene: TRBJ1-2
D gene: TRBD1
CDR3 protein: CASSPNRGRLDGYTF
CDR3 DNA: TGTGCCAGCAGCCCGAACAGGGGACGGCTAGATGGCTACACCTTC

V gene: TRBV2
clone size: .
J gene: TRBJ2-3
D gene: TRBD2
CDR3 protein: CASSEALRAGGLTDTQYF
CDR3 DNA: TGTGCCAGCAGTGAAGCGCTTCGTGCGGGAGGACTCACAGATACGCAGTATTTT

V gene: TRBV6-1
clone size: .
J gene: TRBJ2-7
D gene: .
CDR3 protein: CASSVGRGPYEQYF
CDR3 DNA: TGTGCCAGCAGTGTGGGAAGGGGTCCCTACGAGCAGTACTTC

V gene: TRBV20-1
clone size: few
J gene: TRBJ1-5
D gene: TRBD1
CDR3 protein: CSARTLTGGKYLDQPQHF
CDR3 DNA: TGCAGTGCTAGAACCTTAACAGGGGGCAAATACTTAGATCAGCCCCAGCATTTT

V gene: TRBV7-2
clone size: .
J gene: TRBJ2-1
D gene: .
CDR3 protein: CASRPGRTGSNEQFF
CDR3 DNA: TGTGCCAGCAGACCCGGGAGGACAGGCAGCAATGAGCAGTTCTTC

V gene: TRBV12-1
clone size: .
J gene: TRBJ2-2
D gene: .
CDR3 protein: CASRKTPNTGELFF
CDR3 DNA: TGTGCCAGCAGGAAGACACCGAACACCGGGGAGCTGTTTTTT

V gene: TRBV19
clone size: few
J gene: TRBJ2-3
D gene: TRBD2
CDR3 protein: CASSISSGSYADTQYF
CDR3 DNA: TGTGCCAGTAGTATCTCTAGCGGGAGTTATGCAGATACGCAGTATTTT

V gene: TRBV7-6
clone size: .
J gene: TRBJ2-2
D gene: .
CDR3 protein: CASSLEQLFTGELFF
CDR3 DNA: TGTGCCAGCAGCTTAGAACAGTTATTCACCGGGGAGCTGTTTTTT

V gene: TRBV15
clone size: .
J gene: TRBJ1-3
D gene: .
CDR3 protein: CATSRRAPGNTIYF
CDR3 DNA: TGTGCCACCAGCAGGCGGGCGCCTGGAAACACCATATATTTT

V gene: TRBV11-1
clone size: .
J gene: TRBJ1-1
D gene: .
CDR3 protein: CASSLDRGEAFF
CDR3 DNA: TGTGCCAGCAGCCTAGACCGGGGTGAAGCTTTCTTT

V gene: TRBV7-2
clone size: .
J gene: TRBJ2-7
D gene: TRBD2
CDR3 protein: CASSYSSGSRYEQYF
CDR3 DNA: TGTGCCAGCAGCTACTCTAGCGGGAGTAGATACGAGCAGTACTTC

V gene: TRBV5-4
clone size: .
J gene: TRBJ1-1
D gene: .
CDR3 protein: CASSLSSAVNTEAFF
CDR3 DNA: TGTGCCAGCAGCTTGTCCTCCGCGGTGAACACTGAAGCTTTCTTT

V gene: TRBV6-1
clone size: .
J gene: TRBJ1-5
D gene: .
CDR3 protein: CASSDGGSSQPQHF
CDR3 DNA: TGTGCCAGCAGTGACGGGGGTTCGAGTCAGCCCCAGCATTTT

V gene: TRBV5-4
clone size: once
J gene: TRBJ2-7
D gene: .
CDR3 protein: CASSSEGSGYGEQYF
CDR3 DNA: TGTGCCAGCAGCTCCGAGGGGAGTGGGTACGGCGAGCAGTACTTC